The sequence of this T cell receptor beta chain was determined in a study of T cell responses to AZD1222 COVID-19 vaccine (dated by TCRdb to the early 2020s). Study-level background: Because spike-specific TCR depth and breadth did not differ between the two schedules, AZD1222 recipients who got a second dose at roughly 4 weeks were pooled with those who got a second dose at roughly 12 weeks. TCR sequencing was performed for roughly 240 trial participants, of whom about 200 were given two doses of AZD1222 and around 25 were given two doses of MenACWY control vaccine. Enrollment into the trials was organized by age into subgroups of 18-55, 56-69 and 70-plus years, and those subgroups contained 148, 28 and 57 TCR-sequenced participants, respectively. What the authors observed across the whole study: The 56-69-year group was small, and its depth increase did not reach significance, likely because of low power. Because no day 14 peak-response samples were available, the repertoires could be characterized only after the peak T cell response. Only a handful of AZD1222 recipients were SARS-CoV-2 seropositive at baseline, limiting conclusions about previously exposed vaccinees. Reportedly, close to half of the unique spike-specific TCRs recognized epitopes lying outside the regions that are mutated in the B.1.351 and B.1.1.7 variants. Vaccine-associated CD4 TCRs spanned the whole spike protein, with dominant responses in regions 160-218 and 743-854. After two AZD1222 doses, spike-specific TCR breadth and depth were significantly higher than at day 0 and than in MenACWY recipients. Participants were mostly white British, with more females than males. The authors suggested clonal diversity may have been underestimated.

The time point label of this sample denotes: baseline before first vaccination. Vaccinee samples were obtained from the UK trials COV001 and COV002, which included a single-blind randomized controlled phase 2/3 trial of AZD1222 (ChAdOx1 nCoV-19) in healthy adults. Trial participant PBMC samples were collected at day 0 and day 28 after the second dose for TCRbeta chain sequencing. Turning to this clone: Its specific antigen is unknown. No per-base quality is available; no much larger clone lies one base away.

The CDR3 regions of human TCRbeta chains were analyzed by immunosequencing. Regarding the original processing steps: TCRs in the repertoires were matched against a reference library of SARS-CoV-2-specific TCRs that had been generated with the MIRA antigen-specificity platform. Breadth meant the fraction of unique TCRs that were SARS-CoV-2-associated, whereas depth meant the fraction of total T cells that were SARS-CoV-2-associated. Each spike-specific TCR was assigned to its reactive spike region and to a CD4 or CD8 class using the MIRA data. Log10-transformed breadth and depth values were compared by one-way ANOVA with Sidak's multiple comparisons tests. TCRdb took this table from immuneACCESS and kept in-frame rearrangements with V and J called. Such tables lack part of the clones; where checked against another copy, unresolved V genes explain under half of the gap, and the rest is unexplained. V and J calls and clone size are those listed in that table; D and trimming were worked out from the DNA. The sample has roughly 90,000 clones on record, 70% to 90% of them singletons. The ten most abundant clones make up roughly 6.3% of the sample.

V lost 3 bases and J lost 3 bases; the stretch between them is 21 bases long. In the germline V gene, CDR1 corresponds to KGHSH and CDR2 to LQKENI. From the cysteine through the phenylalanine, the CDR3 covers 18 amino acids. Only the CDR3 portion is preserved as DNA: 54 bases, with reading frame beginning at the first base. The sample consisted of peripheral blood, taken on day 0 of AZD1222 vaccination. The clonotype originates from an adult in good health. The chain couples TRBV18 to TRBJ1-3; no D gene call is confident. The nucleotides read TGTGCCAGCTCACCGAATCTCTTAGACGAGTTTGATGGAAACACCATATATTTT. The encoded protein is CASSPNLLDEFDGNTIYF.